Each of the 14 T cell receptor beta chains below was sequenced from the same sample in a study of blood T cell repertoires in COVID-19. Profiling relied on immunoSEQ multiplex PCR, and the TCRdb table lists in-frame clones only, not all of them. The table lists fewer than 130,000 clones, around 68% of them singletons. The material sequenced was peripheral blood. These TCRs come from a woman aged 55-69 years with acute or convalescent COVID-19.

V is TRBV4-2 and J is TRBJ1-2, with D tentatively TRBD1 (6 bases). The germline V gene encodes CDR1 LGHNA and CDR2 YNFKEQ. V gave up 1 base and J gave up 6 bases, with 15 bases separating them. The CDR3 runs 15 residues. The CDR3 sequence: CASSQVGALSNGYTF. CDR3 DNA: TGTGCCAGCAGCCAAGTGGGGGCTCTCTCGAATGGCTACACCTTC.

This chain uses TRBV27 with TRBJ2-2; 8 bases are a match to TRBD1. This CDR3 has 15 residues. Per germline, CDR1 MNHEY and CDR2 SMNVEV (reference sequence). V trimming: 3 bases; J trimming: 1 base; junction bases outside the gene matches: 1. The CDR3 DNA is TGTGCCAGCAGTTTTGACAGGGGGAACACCGGGGAGCTGTTTTTT. Translation gives CASSFDRGNTGELFF.

V and J are TRBV21-1 and TRBJ2-5; TRBD1 is taken as the D call from the table, unchecked against the DNA. TRBV21-1 is a pseudogene locus. The CDR3 is 14 amino acids. The CDR3 spells CASSRAQGRETQYF. The CDR3 bases are TGTGCCAGCAGCAGAGCACAGGGACGAGAGACCCAGTACTTC.

The CDR3 is CASRPRRGGQETQYF. CDR3 coding DNA: TGTGCCAGCAGGCCTAGACGGGGGGGACAAGAGACCCAGTACTTC. This rearrangement joins TRBV6-5 to TRBJ2-5, with 8 bases fitting TRBD2. The J segment lost 2 bases and the V segment lost 6 bases, leaving 8 bases of the junction unmatched. CDR3 length equals 15 residues. CDR1 and CDR2 from the germline V gene are MNHEY and SVGAGI.

The V call is TRBV19, the J call TRBJ1-1; possible D gene TRBD1, 6 bases. The CDR3 is made up of 16 amino acids. V lost 1 base, J lost 1 base, and 13 bases lay in between. CDR1 LNHDA and CDR2 SQIVND come from the germline V gene (reference sequence). The CDR3 DNA sequence: TGTGCCAGTAGTATAGGGACAGAGGTCAAGAACACTGAAGCTTTCTTT. Translation gives CASSIGTEVKNTEAFF.

This clone was seen just once. The chain is built from TRBV29-1 and TRBJ1-2; perhaps TRBD1 as D (5 bases). Deletions cut 6 bases from V and 6 bases from J, with 11 bases between. The CDR3 consists of 11 residues. Germline CDR1 is SQVTM and CDR2 is ANQGSEA. The DNA for the CDR3 is TGCAGCGTACTGACAGCTAATGGCTACACCTTC. Amino acid sequence: CSVLTANGYTF.

The chain carries TRBV6-5 and TRBJ2-3; 8 bases line up with TRBD2. Germline V CDR1 and CDR2: MNHEY, SVGAGI. The CDR3 covers 14 residues. The junction had 5 bases not matched to a gene; V was cut back by 5 bases and J by 4 bases. The CDR3 reads CASSHSGTPDTQYF. In nucleotides, the CDR3 is TGTGCCAGCAGTCATAGCGGGACCCCAGATACGCAGTATTTT.

This clone was counted once. The CDR3 bases are TGTGCCAGCACTATACGAGTCGGGGGTAATGAAAAACTGTTTTTT. Encoded protein: CASTIRVGGNEKLFF. The chain recombines TRBV6-6 with TRBJ1-4; possibly TRBD1 for D (5 bases). This CDR3 spans 15 amino acids. The ends were cut back, 7 bases at V and 4 bases at J, with 16 bases in the middle. Germline CDR1 MNHNY, CDR2 SVGAGI (reference sequence).

The DNA for the CDR3 is TGTGCCAGCAGTGATAACAGGGACGGTCAGCCCCAGCATTTT. Protein: CASSDNRDGQPQHF. The chain combines TRBV6-1 with TRBJ1-5, with D possibly being TRBD1 (6 bases). Per germline, CDR1 MNHNS and CDR2 SASEGT. The CDR3 is 14 residues long. Trimming removed 3 bases from V and 6 bases from J, with 12 bases in between.

The chain is built from TRBV29-1 and TRBJ1-5, with no clear D. The ends were cut back, 5 bases at V and 4 bases at J, with 15 bases in the middle. Germline CDR1 is SQVTM and CDR2 is ANQGSEA. The CDR3 length is 14 residues. The chain's CDR3 is CSVIFGRENQPQHF. CDR3 coding DNA: TGCAGCGTTATCTTCGGACGGGAAAATCAGCCCCAGCATTTT.

The chain has TRBV28 and TRBJ2-7; TRBD1 matches 8 bases. J lost 5 bases, V lost 2 bases, and 11 bases had no gene match. The germline gives CDR1 MDHEN, CDR2 SYDVKM. The CDR3 is made up of 16 amino acids. The CDR3 region has the DNA TGTGCCAGCAGTTTAGGAGGACCGGGACAGGTAAACGAGCAGTACTTC. Translated, it gives CASSLGGPGQVNEQYF.

J is TRBJ1-6 and V is TRBV6-5; D not resolved. Germline CDR1 is MNHEY and CDR2 is SVGAGI. Between the trimmed V and J ends, which lost 2 bases and 6 bases, there was a span of 11 bases. The CDR3 covers 15 residues. Written as DNA, the CDR3 is TGTGCCAGCAGTTACAACAGTCCAGTTAATTCACCCCTCCACTTT. Translating it yields CASSYNSPVNSPLHF.

CDR3 sequence (DNA): TGTGCCACCAGCAGACCGAAGGGGGATGGCTACACCTTC. Protein: CATSRPKGDGYTF. The J gene is TRBJ1-2, the V gene TRBV15; weak D call: TRBD1 (6 bases). The CDR3 contains 13 residues. Germline values: CDR1 LNHNV, CDR2 YYDKDF (reference sequence). With 2 bases removed from V and 6 bases from J, the gap between germline ends came to 10 bases. Looking up the rest from reference TRBV15 and TRBJ1-2 gives the full variable domain: DAMVIQNPRYQVTQFGKPVTLSCSQTLNHNVMYWYQQKSSQAPKLLFHYYDKDFNNEADTPDNFQSRRPNTSFCFLDIRSPGLGDTAMYLCATSRPKGDGYTFGSGTRLTVV.

This rearrangement joins TRBV15 to TRBJ2-1; D uncertain. CDR3 size: 14 residues. Per the germline V gene, CDR1 is LNHNV and CDR2 is YYDKDF (reference sequence). Deletions cut 5 bases from V and 3 bases from J, with 11 bases between. The CDR3 reads CATSSMAFYNEQFF. In DNA form, the CDR3 reads TGTGCCACCAGCTCAATGGCTTTCTACAATGAGCAGTTCTTC.